This TCR beta chain was observed in a study of cytomegalovirus exposure and HLA in healthy donors. Turning to the study itself: Earlier sequencing of 150 million to 200 million T cells yielded about 120 million unique TCR beta sequences.

PCR involved 60 Vbeta and 13 Jbeta primers. Produced via immunoSEQ multiplex PCR; TCRdb's table is partial and in-frame only. The sample includes around 180,000 clones, 80% to 85% seen only once; the top ten take more than 1%. With respect to this clone: As yet, its antigen is unknown.

Findings of the study overall: Immune exposure information comprised only CMV serostatus. Cytomegalovirus-associated status was assigned to roughly 160 TCR beta chains.

Germline loops: CDR1 SGHRS, CDR2 YFSETQ. The CDR3 is 14 residues long. The receptor was derived from a boy aged 2 to 9 in good health and CMV-seronegative. This chain joins TRBV5-1 and TRBJ2-5; no definite D call. TRBJ2-7 explains the end of the DNA better; the J call may be wrong. Sequencing was performed on PBMCs. The CDR3 spells CASSLELSSYEQYF. For the CDR3, the DNA is TGCGCCAGCAGCTTGGAACTAAGCTCCTACGAGCAGTACTTC.